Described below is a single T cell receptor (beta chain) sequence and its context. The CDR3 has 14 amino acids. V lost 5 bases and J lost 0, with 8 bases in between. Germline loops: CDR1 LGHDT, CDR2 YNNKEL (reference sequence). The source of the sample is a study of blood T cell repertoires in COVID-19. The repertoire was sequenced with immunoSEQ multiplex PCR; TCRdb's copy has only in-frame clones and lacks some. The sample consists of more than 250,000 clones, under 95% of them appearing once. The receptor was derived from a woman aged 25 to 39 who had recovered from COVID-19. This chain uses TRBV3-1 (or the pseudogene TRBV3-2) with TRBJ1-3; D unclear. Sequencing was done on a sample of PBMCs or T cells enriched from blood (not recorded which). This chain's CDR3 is CASSVAASGNTIYF. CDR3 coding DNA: TGTGCCAGCAGCGTGGCTGCCTCTGGAAACACCATATATTTT.